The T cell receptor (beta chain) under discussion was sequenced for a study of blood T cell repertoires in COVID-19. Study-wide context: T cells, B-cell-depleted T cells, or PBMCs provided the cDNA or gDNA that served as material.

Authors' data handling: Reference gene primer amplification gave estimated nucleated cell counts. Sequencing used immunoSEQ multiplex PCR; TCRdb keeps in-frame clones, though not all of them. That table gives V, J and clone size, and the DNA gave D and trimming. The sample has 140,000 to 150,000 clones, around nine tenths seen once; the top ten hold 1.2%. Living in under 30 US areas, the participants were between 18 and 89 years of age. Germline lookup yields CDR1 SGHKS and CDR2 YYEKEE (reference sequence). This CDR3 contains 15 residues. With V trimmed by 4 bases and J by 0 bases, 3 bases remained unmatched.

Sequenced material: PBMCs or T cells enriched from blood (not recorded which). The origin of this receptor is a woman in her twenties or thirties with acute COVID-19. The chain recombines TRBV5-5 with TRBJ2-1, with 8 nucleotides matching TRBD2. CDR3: CASSQGLVSYNEQFF. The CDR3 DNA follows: TGTGCCAGCAGCCAGGGACTAGTCTCCTACAATGAGCAGTTCTTC. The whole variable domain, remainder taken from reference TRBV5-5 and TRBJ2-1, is DAGVTQSPTHLIKTRGQQVTLRCSPISGHKSVSWYQQVLGQGPQFIFQYYEKEERGRGNFPDRFSARQFPNYSSELNVNALLLGDSALYLCASSQGLVSYNEQFFGPGTRLTVL.